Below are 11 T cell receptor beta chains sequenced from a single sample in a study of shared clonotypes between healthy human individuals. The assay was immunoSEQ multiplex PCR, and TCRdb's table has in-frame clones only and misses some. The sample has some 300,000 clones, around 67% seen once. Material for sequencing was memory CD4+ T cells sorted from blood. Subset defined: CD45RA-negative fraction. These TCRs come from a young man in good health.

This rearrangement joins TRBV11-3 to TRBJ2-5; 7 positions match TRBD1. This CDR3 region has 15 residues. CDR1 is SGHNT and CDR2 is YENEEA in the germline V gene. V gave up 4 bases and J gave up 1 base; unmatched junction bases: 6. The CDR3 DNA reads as TGTGCCAGCAGCTCGGGACAGTCGTCCCAAGAGACCCAGTACTTC. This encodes CASSSGQSSQETQYF.

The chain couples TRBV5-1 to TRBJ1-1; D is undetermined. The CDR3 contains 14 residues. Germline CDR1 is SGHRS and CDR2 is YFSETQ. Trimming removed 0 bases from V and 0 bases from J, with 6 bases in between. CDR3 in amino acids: CASSLGHLNTEAFF. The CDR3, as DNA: TGCGCCAGCAGCTTGGGACACCTGAACACTGAAGCTTTCTTT.

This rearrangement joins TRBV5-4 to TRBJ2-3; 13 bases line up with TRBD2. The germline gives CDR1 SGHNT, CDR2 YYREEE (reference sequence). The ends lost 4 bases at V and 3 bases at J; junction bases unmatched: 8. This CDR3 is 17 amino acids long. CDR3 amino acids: CASSIGLAGVRTDTQYF. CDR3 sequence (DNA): TGTGCCAGCAGCATAGGACTAGCGGGAGTGAGAACAGATACGCAGTATTTT.

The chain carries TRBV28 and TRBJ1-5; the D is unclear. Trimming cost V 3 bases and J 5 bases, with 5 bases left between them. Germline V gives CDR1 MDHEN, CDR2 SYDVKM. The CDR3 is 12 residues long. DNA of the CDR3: TGTGCCAGCAGTTTTGGTTATCAGCCCCAGCATTTT. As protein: CASSFGYQPQHF.

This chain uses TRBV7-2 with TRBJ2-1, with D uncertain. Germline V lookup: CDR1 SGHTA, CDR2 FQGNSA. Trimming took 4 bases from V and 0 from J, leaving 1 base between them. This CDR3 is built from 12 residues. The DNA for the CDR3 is TGTGCCAGCAGCTACTCCTACAATGAGCAGTTCTTC. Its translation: CASSYSYNEQFF.

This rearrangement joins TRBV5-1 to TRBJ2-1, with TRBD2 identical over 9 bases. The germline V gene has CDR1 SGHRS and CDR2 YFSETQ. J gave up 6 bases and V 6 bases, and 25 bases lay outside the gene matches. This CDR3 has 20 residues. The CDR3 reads CASKTLQGVGGRVRPNEQFF. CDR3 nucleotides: TGCGCCAGCAAAACCCTACAAGGGGTTGGCGGGAGGGTTCGGCCCAATGAGCAGTTCTTC. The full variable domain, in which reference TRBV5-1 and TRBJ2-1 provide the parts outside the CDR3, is KAGVTQTPRYLIKTRGQQVTLSCSPISGHRSVSWYQQTPGQGLQFLFEYFSETQRNKGNFPGRFSGRQFSNSRSEMNVSTLELGDSALYLCASKTLQGVGGRVRPNEQFFGPGTRLTVL.

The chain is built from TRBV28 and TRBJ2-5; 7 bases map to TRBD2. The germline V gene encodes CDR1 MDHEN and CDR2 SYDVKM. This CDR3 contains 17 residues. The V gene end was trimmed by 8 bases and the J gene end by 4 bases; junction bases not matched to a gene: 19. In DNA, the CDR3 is TGTGCCAGCCTCCCAACCCTGGGCAGGGAGGGTGGAGAGACCCAGTACTTC. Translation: CASLPTLGREGGETQYF. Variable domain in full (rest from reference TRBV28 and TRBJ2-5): DVKVTQSSRYLVKRTGEKVFLECVQDMDHENMFWYRQDPGLGLRLIYFSYDVKMKEKGDIPEGYSVSREKKERFSLILESASTNQTSMYLCASLPTLGREGGETQYFGPGTRLLVL.

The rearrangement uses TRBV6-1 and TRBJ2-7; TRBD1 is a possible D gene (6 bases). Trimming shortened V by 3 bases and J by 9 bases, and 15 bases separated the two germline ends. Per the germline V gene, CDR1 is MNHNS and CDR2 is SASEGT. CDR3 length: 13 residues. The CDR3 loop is CASSDPGTNVQYF. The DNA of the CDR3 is TGTGCCAGCAGTGACCCCGGGACAAATGTGCAGTACTTC.

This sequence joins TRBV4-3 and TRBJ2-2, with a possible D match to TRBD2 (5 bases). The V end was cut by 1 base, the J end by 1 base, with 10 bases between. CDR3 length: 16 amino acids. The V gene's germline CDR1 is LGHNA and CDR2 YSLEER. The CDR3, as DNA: TGCGCCAGCAGCCAAGGGTTCGGAGGGAACACCGGGGAGCTGTTTTTT. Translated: CASSQGFGGNTGELFF.

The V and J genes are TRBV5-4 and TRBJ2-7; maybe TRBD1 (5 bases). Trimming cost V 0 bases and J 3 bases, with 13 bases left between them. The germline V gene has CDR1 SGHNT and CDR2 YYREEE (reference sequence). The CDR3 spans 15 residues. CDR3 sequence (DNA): TGTGCCAGCAGCTTGGGTTCAGGGCGGAGCTACGAGCAGTACTTC. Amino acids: CASSLGSGRSYEQYF. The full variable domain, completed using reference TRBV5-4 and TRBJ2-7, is ETGVTQSPTHLIKTRGQQVTLRCSSQSGHNTVSWYQQALGQGPQFIFQYYREEENGRGNFPPRFSGLQFPNYSSELNVNALELDDSALYLCASSLGSGRSYEQYFGPGTRLTVT.

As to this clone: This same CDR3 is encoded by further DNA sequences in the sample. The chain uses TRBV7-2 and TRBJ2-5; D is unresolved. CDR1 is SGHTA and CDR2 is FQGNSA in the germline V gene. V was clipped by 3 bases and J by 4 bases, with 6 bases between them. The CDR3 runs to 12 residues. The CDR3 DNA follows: TGTGCCAGCAGCTTGTCCCGAGAGACCCAGTACTTC. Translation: CASSLSRETQYF.